This T cell receptor beta chain comes out of a study of T cells in Graves' hyperthyroidism and ophthalmopathy. Template material for amplifying TCR beta CDR3 regions consisted of RNA transcripts. A set of HTBI primers served as the primers for a first-round RT-PCR of the TCR CDR3. MiXCR, applied by TCRdb to the multiplex PCR reads, yields one record per CDR3 protein. This repertoire shows about 530,000 distinct CDR3 sequences, approximately 17% found once; its top ten account for roughly 18%. In this sample, this clonotype turned up many times. What it recognizes is unknown. This CDR3 contains 13 residues. Per the germline V gene, CDR1 is MNHEY and CDR2 is SMNVEV (reference sequence). Trimming left V 2 bases short and J 0 bases short, with 4 bases between. Study results and limitations: Most expanded thyroid clonotypes above 0.001 also appeared in blood.

The TCR comes from a woman in her late teens or twenties with Graves' ophthalmopathy. The sample comprised blood. V is TRBV27 and J is TRBJ2-5; D is undetermined. CDR3 sequence: CASSLADQETQYF. CDR3 DNA: TGTGCCAGCAGTTTAGCAGACCAAGAGACCCAGTACTTC.